The clone carrying this TCR beta chain was picked up many times. The antigen is unknown. Amplified TCR beta CDR3 regions derived from RNA transcripts. The HTBI primer set was used in a first-round RT-PCR of the TCR CDR3. TCRdb called the multiplex PCR reads again in MiXCR, with one record for every CDR3 protein. This sample yields about 200,000 distinct CDR3 sequences, of which less than 20% are seen a single time; roughly 49% belongs to the top ten. Deletions cut 2 bases from V and 4 bases from J, with 8 bases between. CDR3 length: 13 residues. Germline CDR1 and CDR2: SGHNT and YENEEA. This entry comes from a study of T cells in Graves' hyperthyroidism and ophthalmopathy. Findings and limits, study-wide: Peripheral blood also featured most of the thyroid clonotypes expanded above 0.001.

Stable Graves' hyperthyroidism meant no ophthalmopathy progression within 18 months. Every diagnosis used clinical symptoms, serum thyroxine and TRAb, thyroid ultrasound and orbital computed tomography. Sequenced: blood. V gene TRBV11-3 combines with J gene TRBJ2-5; maybe TRBD2 (6 bases). This sequence originates from a woman in her forties or fifties with Graves' hyperthyroidism. CDR3 loop: CASSLPGVETQYF. In DNA, the CDR3 is TGTGCCAGCAGCTTACCGGGGGTAGAGACCCAGTACTTC.